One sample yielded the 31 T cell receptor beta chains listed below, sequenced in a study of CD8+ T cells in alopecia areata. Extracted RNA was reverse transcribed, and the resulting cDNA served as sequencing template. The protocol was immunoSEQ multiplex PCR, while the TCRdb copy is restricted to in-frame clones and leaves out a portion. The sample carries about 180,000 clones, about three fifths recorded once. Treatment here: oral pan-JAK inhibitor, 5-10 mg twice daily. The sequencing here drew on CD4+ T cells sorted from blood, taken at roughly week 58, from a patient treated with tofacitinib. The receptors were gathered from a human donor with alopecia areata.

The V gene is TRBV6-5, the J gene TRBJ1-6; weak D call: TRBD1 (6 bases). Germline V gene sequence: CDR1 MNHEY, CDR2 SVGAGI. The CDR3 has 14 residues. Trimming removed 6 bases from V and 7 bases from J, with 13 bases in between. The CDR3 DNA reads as TGTGCCAGCAGCCCAGGGGTAGGGAATTCACCCCTCCACTTT. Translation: CASSPGVGNSPLHF.

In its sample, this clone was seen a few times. CDR3 sequence reads: CASGSTGVGTDTQYF. The CDR3 nucleotides are TGTGCCAGCGGAAGTACAGGGGTCGGCACAGATACGCAGTATTTT. V usage is TRBV11-3 and J usage is TRBJ2-3; 7 bases align to TRBD1. With 8 bases clipped from V and 1 base from J, the junction kept 9 bases outside the gene matches. Per the germline V gene, CDR1 is SGHNT and CDR2 is YENEEA. The CDR3 consists of 15 residues.

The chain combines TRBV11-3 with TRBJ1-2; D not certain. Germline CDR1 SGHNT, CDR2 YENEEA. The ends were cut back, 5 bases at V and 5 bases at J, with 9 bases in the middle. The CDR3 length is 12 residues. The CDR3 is CASSLGPYGYTF. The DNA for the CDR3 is TGTGCCAGCAGCCTCGGACCGTATGGCTACACCTTC.

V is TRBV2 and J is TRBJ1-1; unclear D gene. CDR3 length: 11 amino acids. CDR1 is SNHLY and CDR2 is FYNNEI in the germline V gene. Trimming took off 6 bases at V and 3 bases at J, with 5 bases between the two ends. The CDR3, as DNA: TGTGCCAGCAGGATGGACACTGAAGCTTTCTTT. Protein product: CASRMDTEAFF.

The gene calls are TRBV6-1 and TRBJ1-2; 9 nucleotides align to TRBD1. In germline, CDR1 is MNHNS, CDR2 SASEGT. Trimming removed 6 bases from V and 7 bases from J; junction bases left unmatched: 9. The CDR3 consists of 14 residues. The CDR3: CASREGTGIAGYTF. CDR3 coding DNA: TGTGCCAGCAGGGAGGGGACAGGGATCGCTGGCTACACCTTC.

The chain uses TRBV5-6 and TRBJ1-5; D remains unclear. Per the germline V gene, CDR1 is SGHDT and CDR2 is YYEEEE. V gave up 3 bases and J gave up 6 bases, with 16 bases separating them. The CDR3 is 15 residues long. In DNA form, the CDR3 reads TGTGCCAGCAGCTACCCACCTTTGAGCGGTCAGCCCCAGCATTTT. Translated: CASSYPPLSGQPQHF.

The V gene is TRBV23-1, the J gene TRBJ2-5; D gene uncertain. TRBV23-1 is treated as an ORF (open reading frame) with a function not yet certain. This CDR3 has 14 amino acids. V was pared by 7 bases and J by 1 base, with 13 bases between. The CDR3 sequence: CASKKTGPQETQYF. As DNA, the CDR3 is TGCGCCAGCAAAAAAACGGGCCCCCAAGAGACCCAGTACTTC.

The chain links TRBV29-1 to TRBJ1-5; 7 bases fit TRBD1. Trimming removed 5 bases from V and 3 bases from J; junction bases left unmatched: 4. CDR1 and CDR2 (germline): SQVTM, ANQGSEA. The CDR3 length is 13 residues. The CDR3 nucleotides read TGCAGCGTTCGACAGGGAAACAATCAGCCCCAGCATTTT. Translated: CSVRQGNNQPQHF.

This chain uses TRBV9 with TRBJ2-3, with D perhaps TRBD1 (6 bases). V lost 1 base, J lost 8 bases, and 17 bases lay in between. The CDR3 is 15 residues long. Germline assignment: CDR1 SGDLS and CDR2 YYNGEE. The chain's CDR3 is CASSVLRQGLGTQYF. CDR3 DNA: TGTGCCAGCAGCGTATTACGGCAGGGGTTGGGTACGCAGTATTTT.

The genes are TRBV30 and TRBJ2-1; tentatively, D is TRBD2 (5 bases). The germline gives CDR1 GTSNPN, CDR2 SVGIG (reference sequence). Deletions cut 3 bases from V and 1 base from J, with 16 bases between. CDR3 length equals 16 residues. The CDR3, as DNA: TGTGCCTGGAGCGACCCAGTCGGGGTTTCCTACAATGAGCAGTTCTTC. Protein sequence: CAWSDPVGVSYNEQFF.

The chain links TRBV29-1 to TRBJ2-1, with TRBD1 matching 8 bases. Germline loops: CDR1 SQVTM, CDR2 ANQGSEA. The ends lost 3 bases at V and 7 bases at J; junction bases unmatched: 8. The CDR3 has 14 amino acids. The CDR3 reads CSVDRGQRRNEQFF. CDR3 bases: TGCAGCGTTGACAGGGGGCAAAGAAGGAATGAGCAGTTCTTC.

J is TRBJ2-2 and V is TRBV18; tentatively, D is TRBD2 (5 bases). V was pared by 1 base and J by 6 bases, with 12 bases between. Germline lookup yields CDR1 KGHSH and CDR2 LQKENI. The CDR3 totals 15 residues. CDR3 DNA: TGTGCCAGCTCACCACTAGACGGAGGACCCGGGGAGCTGTTTTTT. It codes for CASSPLDGGPGELFF.

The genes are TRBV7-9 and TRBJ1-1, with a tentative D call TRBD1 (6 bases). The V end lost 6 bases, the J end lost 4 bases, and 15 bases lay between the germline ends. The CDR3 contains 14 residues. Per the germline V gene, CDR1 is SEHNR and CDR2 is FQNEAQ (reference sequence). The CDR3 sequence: CASSIPGGSTEAFF. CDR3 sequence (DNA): TGTGCCAGCAGTATACCGGGGGGCAGCACTGAAGCTTTCTTT.

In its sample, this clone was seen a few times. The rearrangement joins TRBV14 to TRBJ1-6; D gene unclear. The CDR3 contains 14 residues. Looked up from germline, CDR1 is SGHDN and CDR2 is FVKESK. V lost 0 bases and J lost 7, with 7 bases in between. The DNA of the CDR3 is TGTGCCAGCAGCCAAGATCGTGGAAATTCACCCCTCCACTTT. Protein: CASSQDRGNSPLHF.

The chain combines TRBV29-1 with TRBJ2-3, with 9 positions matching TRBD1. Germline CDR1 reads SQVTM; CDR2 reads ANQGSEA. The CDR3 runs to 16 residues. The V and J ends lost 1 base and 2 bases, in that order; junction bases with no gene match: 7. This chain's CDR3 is CSVEGGTGTPTDTQYF. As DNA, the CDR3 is TGCAGCGTTGAAGGTGGGACAGGGACTCCCACAGATACGCAGTATTTT.

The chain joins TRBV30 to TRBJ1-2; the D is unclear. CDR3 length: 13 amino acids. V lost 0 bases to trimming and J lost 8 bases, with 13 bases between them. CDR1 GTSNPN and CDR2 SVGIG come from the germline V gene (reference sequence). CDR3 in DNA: TGTGCCTGGAGTGTCGGAGCCCCCGCGGGCTACACCTTC. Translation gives CAWSVGAPAGYTF.

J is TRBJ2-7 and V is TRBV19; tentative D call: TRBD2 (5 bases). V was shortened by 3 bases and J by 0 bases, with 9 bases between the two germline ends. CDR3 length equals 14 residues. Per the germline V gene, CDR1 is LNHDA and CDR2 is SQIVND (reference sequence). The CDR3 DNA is TGTGCCAGTAGTATTACGGGGAGCTCCTACGAGCAGTACTTC. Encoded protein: CASSITGSSYEQYF. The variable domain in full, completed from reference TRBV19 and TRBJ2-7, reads DGGITQSPKYLFRKEGQNVTLSCEQNLNHDAMYWYRQDPGQGLRLIYYSQIVNDFQKGDIAEGYSVSREKKESFPLTVTSAQKNPTAFYLCASSITGSSYEQYFGPGTRLTVT.

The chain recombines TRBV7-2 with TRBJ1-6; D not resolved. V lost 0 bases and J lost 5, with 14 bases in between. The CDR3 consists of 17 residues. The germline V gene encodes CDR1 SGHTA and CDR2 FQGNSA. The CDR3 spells CASSLALLIPDNSPLHF. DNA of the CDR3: TGTGCCAGCAGCTTAGCCCTCCTGATCCCGGATAATTCACCCCTCCACTTT. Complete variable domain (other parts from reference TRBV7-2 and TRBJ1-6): GAGVSQSPSNKVTEKGKDVELRCDPISGHTALYWYRQSLGQGLEFLIYFQGNSAPDKSGLPSDRFSAERTGGSVSTLTIQRTQQEDSAVYLCASSLALLIPDNSPLHFGNGTRLTVT.

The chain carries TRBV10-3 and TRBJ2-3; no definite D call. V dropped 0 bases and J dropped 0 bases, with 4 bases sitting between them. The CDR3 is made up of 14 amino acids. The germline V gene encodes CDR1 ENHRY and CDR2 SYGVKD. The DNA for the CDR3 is TGTGCCATCAGTGAGTCGCCCAGCACAGATACGCAGTATTTT. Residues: CAISESPSTDTQYF.

The CDR3 coding sequence is TGTGCCAGTAGTACGCCGGGGGGCGTCACTGAAGCTTTCTTT. This translates into CASSTPGGVTEAFF. V gene TRBV19 combines with J gene TRBJ1-1, with D tentatively TRBD1 (6 bases). CDR3 length: 14 residues. Germline assignment: CDR1 LNHDA and CDR2 SQIVND (reference sequence). V was clipped by 4 bases and J by 4 bases, with 13 bases between them.

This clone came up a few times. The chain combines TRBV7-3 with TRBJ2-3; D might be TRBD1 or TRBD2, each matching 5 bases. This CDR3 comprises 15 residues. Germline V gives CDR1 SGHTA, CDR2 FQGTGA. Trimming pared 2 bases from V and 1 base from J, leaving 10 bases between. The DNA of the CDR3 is TGTGCCAGCAGCTTAGGCACGGGGCGCACAGATACGCAGTATTTT. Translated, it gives CASSLGTGRTDTQYF.

As DNA, the CDR3 is TGCAGCGGTCCGGGCCCAAGGGATGGCAATCAGCCCCAGCATTTT. Encoded protein: CSGPGPRDGNQPQHF. This chain joins TRBV29-1 and TRBJ1-5; D unclear. CDR1 SQVTM and CDR2 ANQGSEA come from the germline V gene. There are 15 residues in the CDR3. The V and J ends lost 7 bases and 2 bases respectively, with 18 bases between them.

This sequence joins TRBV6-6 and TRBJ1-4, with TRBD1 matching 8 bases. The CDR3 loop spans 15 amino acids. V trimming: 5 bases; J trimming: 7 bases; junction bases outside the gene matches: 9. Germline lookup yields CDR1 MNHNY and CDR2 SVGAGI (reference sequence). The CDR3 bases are TGTGCCAGCAGTCTCGGAGGACAGGGAGGTGAAAAACTGTTTTTT. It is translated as CASSLGGQGGEKLFF.

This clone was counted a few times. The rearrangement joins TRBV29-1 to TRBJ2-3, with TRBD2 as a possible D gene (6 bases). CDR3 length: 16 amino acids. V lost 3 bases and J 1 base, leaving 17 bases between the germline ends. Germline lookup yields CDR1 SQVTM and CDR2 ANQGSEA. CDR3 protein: CSVEGGSARRTDTQYF. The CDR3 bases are TGCAGCGTTGAGGGGGGTAGCGCCCGTCGCACAGATACGCAGTATTTT.

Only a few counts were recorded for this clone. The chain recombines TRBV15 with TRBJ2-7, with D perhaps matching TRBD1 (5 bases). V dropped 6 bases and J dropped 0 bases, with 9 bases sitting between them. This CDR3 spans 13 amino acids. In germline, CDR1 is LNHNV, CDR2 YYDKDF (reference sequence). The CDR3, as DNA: TGTGCCACCAGTAGACAGCTCTCCTACGAGCAGTACTTC. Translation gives CATSRQLSYEQYF.

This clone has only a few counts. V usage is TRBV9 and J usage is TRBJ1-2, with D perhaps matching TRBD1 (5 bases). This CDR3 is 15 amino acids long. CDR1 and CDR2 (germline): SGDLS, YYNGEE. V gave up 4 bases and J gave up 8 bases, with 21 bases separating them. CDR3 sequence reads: CASSSLQDPIFGYTF. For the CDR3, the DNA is TGTGCCAGCAGCTCCTTACAGGACCCCATCTTCGGCTACACCTTC.

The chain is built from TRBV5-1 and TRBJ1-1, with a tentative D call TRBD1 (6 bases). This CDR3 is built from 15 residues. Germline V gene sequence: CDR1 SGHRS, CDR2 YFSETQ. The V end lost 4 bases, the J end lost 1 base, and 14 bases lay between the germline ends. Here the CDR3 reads CASSVSGTRNTEAFF. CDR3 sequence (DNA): TGCGCCAGCAGCGTCTCCGGGACAAGGAACACTGAAGCTTTCTTT.

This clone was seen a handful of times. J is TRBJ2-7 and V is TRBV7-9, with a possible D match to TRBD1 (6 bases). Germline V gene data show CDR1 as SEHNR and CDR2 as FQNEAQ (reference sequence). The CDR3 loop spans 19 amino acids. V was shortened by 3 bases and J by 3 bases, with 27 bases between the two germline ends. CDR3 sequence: CASSLPSTGQGLAYYEQYF. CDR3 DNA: TGTGCCAGCAGCTTGCCCTCCACAGGGCAGGGCCTAGCCTACTACGAGCAGTACTTC.

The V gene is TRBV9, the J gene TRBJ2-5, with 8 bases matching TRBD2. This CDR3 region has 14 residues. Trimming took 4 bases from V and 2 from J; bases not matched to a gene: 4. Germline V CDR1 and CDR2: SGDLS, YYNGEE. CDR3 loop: CASSPRLAQETQYF. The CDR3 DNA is TGTGCCAGCAGCCCTAGACTAGCGCAAGAGACCCAGTACTTC.

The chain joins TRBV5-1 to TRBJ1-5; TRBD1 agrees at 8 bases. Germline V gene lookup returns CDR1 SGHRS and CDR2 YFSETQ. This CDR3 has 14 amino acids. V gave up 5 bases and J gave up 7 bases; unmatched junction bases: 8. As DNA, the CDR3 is TGCGCCAGCAGGCCGACAGGGGAAGGCCAGCCCCAGCATTTT. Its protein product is CASRPTGEGQPQHF.

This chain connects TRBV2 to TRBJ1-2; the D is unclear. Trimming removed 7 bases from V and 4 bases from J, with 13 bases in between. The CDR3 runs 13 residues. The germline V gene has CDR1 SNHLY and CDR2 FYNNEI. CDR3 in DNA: TGTGCCAGCAATTTACAGCTCTCCTATGGCTACACCTTC. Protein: CASNLQLSYGYTF.